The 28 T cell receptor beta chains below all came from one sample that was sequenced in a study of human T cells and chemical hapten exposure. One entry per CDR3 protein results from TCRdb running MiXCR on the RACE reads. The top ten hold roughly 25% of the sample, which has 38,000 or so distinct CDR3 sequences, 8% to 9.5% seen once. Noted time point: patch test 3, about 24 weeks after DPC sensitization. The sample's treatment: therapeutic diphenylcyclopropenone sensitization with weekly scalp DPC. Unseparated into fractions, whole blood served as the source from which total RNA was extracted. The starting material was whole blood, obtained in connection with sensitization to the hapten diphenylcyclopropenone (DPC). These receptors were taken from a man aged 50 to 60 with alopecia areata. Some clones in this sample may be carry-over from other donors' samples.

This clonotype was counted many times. The CDR3: CASSLHPLDTYEQYF. The CDR3 nucleotides are TGCGCCAGCAGCCTTCACCCCCTGGACACCTACGAGCAGTACTTC. This chain uses TRBV4-1 with TRBJ2-7; perhaps TRBD1 as D (5 bases). This CDR3 spans 15 amino acids. With 4 bases removed from V and 2 bases from J, the gap between germline ends came to 15 bases. The germline V gene has CDR1 MGHRA and CDR2 YSYEKL.

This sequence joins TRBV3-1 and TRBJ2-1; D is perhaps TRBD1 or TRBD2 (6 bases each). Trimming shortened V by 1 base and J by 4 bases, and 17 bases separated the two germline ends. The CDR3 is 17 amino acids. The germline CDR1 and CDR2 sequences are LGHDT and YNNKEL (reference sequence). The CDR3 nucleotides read TGTGCCAGCAGCCAAGCCGGGGGCGGACGGAAGTACAATGAGCAGTTCTTC. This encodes CASSQAGGGRKYNEQFF.

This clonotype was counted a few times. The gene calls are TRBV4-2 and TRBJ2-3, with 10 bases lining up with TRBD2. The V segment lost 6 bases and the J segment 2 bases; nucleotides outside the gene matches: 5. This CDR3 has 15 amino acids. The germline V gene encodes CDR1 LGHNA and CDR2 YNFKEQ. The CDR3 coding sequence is TGTGCCAGCAGGAATGGACTAGCGGACACAGATACGCAGTATTTT. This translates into CASRNGLADTDTQYF.

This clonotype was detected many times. The CDR3 nucleotides read TGTGCCAGCAGTGACTCTAGCGGGAGCTACAATGAGCAGTTCTTC. Its protein is CASSDSSGSYNEQFF. The chain is built from TRBV6-4 and TRBJ2-1; TRBD2 aligns across 9 bases. The V segment lost 0 bases and the J segment 3 bases; nucleotides outside the gene matches: 0. The V gene's germline CDR1 is MRHNA and CDR2 SNTAGT. This CDR3 contains 15 residues.

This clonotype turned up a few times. Here the CDR3 reads CASSYGGAALKDTQYF. The CDR3 DNA reads as TGTGCCAGCAGTTACGGAGGGGCCGCCCTTAAAGATACGCAGTATTTT. V is TRBV6-2 or TRBV6-3 and J is TRBJ2-3; TRBD2 might be the D (6 bases). This CDR3 is 16 amino acids long. The germline V gene has CDR1 MNHEY and CDR2 SVGEGT. The V and J ends lost 2 bases and 5 bases respectively, with 17 bases between them.

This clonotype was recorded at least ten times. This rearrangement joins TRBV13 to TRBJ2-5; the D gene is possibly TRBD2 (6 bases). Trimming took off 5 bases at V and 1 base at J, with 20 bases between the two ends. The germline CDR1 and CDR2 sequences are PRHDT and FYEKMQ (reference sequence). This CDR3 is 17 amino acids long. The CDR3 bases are TGTGCCAGCAGCACGAGATACCGGGACTCCCTCCAAGAGACCCAGTACTTC. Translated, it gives CASSTRYRDSLQETQYF. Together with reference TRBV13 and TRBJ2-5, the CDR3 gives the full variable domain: AAGVIQSPRHLIKEKRETATLKCYPIPRHDTVYWYQQGPGQDPQFLISFYEKMQSDKGSIPDRFSAQQFSDYHSELNMSSLELGDSALYFCASSTRYRDSLQETQYFGPGTRLLVL.

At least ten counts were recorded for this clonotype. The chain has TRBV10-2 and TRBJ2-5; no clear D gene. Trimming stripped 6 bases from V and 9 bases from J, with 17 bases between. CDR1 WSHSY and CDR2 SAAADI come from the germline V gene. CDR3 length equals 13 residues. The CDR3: CASSAGLIAAQYF. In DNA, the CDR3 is TGCGCCAGCAGCGCCGGGCTCATTGCAGCCCAGTACTTC.

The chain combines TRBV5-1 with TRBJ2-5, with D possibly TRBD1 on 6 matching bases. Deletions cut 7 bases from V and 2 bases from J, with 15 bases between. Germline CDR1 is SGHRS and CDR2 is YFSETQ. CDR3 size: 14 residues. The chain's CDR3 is CASHSGQGQETQYF. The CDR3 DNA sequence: TGCGCCAGCCACTCCGGGCAGGGGCAAGAGACCCAGTACTTC.

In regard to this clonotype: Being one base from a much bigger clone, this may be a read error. The CDR3 reads CTSSQDPLTGGIAPLHF. As DNA, the CDR3 is TGCACCAGCAGCCAAGATCCCCTGACAGGGGGCATTGCACCCCTCCACTTT. The rearrangement joins TRBV4-3 to TRBJ1-6; 10 nucleotides line up with TRBD1. CDR1 is LGHNA, CDR2 YSLEER, per germline. The CDR3 is 17 amino acids.

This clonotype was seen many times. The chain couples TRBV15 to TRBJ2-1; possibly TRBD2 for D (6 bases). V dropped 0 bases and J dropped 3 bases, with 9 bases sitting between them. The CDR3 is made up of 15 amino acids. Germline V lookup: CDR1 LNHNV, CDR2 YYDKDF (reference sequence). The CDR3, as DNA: TGTGCCACCAGCAGAGAACTAGCTGTCTACAATGAGCAGTTCTTC. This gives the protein CATSRELAVYNEQFF.

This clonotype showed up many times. The CDR3 DNA reads TGTGCCAGCAGTGTGTCCGGGACAGACAATGAGCAGTTCTTC. This encodes CASSVSGTDNEQFF. This chain joins TRBV6-4 and TRBJ2-1; 7 bases are a match to TRBD1. The CDR3 consists of 14 residues. Germline lookup yields CDR1 MRHNA and CDR2 SNTAGT. V was clipped by 4 bases and J by 5 bases; unmatched bases: 5.

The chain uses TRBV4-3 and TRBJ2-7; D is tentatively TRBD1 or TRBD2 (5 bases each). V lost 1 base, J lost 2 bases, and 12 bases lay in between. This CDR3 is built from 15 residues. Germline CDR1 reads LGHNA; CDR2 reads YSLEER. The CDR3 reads CASSQAGSFTYEQYF. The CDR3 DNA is TGCGCCAGCAGCCAAGCAGGGAGCTTTACCTACGAGCAGTACTTC.

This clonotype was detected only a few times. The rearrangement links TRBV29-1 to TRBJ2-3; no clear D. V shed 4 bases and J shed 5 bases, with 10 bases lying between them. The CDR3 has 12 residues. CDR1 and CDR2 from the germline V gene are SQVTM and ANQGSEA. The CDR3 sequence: CSVGRTLDTQYF. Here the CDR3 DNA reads TGCAGCGTTGGTAGGACCCTAGATACGCAGTATTTT.

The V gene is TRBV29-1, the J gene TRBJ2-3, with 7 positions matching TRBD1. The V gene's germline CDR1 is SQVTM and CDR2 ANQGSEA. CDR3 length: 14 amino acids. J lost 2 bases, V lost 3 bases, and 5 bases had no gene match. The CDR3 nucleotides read TGCAGCGTTGAGGGACAGCTAAACACAGATACGCAGTATTTT. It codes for CSVEGQLNTDTQYF.

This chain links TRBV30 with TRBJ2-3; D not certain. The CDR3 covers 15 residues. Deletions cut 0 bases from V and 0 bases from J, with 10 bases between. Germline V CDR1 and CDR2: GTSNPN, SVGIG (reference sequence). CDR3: CAWSVLATSTDTQYF. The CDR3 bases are TGTGCCTGGAGTGTACTCGCGACTAGCACAGATACGCAGTATTTT.

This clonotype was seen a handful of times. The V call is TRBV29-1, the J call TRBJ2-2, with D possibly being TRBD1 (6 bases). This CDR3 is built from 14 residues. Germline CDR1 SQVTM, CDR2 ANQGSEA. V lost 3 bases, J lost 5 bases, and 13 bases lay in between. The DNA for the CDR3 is TGCAGCGTTGAGGGGGCAGGTAGAACCGGGGAGCTGTTTTTT. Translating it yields CSVEGAGRTGELFF.

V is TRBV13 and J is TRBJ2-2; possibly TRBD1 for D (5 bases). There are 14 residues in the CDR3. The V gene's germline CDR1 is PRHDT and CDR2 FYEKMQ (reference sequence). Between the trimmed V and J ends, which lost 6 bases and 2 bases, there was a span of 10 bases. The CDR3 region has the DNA TGTGCCAGCAGTCGACAGAGAAACACCGGGGAGCTGTTTTTT. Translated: CASSRQRNTGELFF.

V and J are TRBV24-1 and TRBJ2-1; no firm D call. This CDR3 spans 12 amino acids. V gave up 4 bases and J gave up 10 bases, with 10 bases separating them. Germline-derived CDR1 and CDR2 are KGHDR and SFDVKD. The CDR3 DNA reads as TGTGCCACCAGTGAGCGTTCGAGCGAGCAGTTCTTC. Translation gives CATSERSSEQFF.

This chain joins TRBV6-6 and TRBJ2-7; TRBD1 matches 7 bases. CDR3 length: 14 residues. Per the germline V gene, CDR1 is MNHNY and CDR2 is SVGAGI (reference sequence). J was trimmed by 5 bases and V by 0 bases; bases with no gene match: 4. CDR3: CASSYSTGTHEQYF. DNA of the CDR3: TGTGCCAGCAGTTACTCGACAGGGACCCACGAGCAGTACTTC.

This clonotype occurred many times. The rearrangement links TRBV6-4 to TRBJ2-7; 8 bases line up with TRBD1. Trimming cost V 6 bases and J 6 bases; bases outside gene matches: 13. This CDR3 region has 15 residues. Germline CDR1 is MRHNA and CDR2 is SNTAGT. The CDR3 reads CASSRDRQGMSEQYF. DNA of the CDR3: TGTGCCAGCAGCCGAGACCGACAGGGGATGAGCGAGCAGTACTTC.

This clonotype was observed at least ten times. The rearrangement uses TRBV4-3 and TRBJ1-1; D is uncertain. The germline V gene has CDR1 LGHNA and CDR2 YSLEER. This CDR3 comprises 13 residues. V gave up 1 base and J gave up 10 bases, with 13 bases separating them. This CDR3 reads CASSQVPAERAFF. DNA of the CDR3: TGCGCCAGCAGCCAAGTTCCGGCGGAGCGAGCTTTCTTT.

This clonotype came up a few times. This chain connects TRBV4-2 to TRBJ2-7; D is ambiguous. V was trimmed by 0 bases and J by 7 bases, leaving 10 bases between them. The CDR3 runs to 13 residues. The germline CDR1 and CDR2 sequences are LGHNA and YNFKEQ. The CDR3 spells CASSQDQGREQYF. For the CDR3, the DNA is TGTGCCAGCAGCCAAGATCAAGGGCGAGAGCAGTACTTC.

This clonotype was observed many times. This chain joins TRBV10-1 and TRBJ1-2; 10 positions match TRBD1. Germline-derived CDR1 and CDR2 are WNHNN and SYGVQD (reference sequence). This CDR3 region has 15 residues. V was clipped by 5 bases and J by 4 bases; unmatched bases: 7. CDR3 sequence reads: CASSPGTGDLYGYTF. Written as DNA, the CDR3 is TGCGCCAGCAGTCCCGGGACAGGGGACCTCTATGGCTACACCTTC.

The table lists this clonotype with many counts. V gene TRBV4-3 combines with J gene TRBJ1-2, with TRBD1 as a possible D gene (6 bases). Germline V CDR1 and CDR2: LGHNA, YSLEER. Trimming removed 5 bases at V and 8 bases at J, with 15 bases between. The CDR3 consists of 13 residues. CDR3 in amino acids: CASSIEGGYGYTF. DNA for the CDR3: TGCGCCAGCAGCATAGAAGGGGGTTACGGCTACACCTTC.

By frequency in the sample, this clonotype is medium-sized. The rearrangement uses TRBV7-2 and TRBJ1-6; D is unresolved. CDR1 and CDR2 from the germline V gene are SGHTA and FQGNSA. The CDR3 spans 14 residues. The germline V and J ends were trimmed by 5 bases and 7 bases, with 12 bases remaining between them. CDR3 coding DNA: TGTGCCAGCAGCCCCCAAGTTCAGAATTCACCCCTCCACTTT. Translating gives CASSPQVQNSPLHF. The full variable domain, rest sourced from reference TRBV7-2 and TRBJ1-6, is GAGVSQSPSNKVTEKGKDVELRCDPISGHTALYWYRQSLGQGLEFLIYFQGNSAPDKSGLPSDRFSAERTGGSVSTLTIQRTQQEDSAVYLCASSPQVQNSPLHFGNGTRLTVT.

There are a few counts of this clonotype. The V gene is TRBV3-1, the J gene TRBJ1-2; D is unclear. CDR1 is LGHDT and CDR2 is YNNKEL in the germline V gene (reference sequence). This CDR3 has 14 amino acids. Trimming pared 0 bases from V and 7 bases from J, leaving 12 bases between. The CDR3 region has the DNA TGTGCCAGCAGCCAAGAATACGTGGTCGGTGGCTACACCTTC. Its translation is CASSQEYVVGGYTF.

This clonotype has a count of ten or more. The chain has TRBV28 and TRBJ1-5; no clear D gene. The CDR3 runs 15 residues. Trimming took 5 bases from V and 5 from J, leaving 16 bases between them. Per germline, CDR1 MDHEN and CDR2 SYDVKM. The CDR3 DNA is TGTGCCAGCAGTCTCTCAGGTCTTGGGGATCAGCCCCAGCATTTT. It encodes CASSLSGLGDQPQHF.

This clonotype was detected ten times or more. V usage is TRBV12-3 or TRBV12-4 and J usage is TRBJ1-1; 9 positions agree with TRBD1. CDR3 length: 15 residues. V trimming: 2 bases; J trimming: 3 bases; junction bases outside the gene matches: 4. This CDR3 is CASSLTTGGHTEAFF. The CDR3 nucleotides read TGTGCCAGCAGTTTAACAACAGGGGGCCACACTGAAGCTTTCTTT.